The rows below give T cell receptor beta chains drawn from one sample of a study of T-cell reconstitution after alpha-beta-depleted transplantation in children. TCRdb re-called the PCR reads with MiXCR, one entry per CDR3 protein. The data show under 70,000 distinct CDR3 sequences, about a tenth seen once. The specimen was PBMCs, collected before TCRalphabeta/CD19-depleted stem cell transplant. The source of these receptors is a boy aged 5-17 years with acute myeloid leukemia, due to receive a stem cell transplant. Each CDR3 is given with its conserved first and last residue. Fields, in order: clone size, V gene, D gene, J gene, CDR3 length, CDR3 protein, CDR3 DNA. A D gene is named only where the DNA matches it firmly. Clone size, where shown, is once, few, many, or a class for clones that have expanded.

size: many
V: TRBV4-3
D: -
J: TRBJ1-2
length: 15
CDR3: CASSQDRTLRRGYTF
DNA: TGCGCCAGCAGCCAAGATCGGACCCTCCGGAGAGGCTACACCTTC

size: -
V: TRBV3-1
D: TRBD2
J: TRBJ2-2
length: 17
CDR3: CASSPQAGGTNTGELFF
DNA: TGTGCCAGCAGCCCACAAGCGGGGGGAACGAACACCGGGGAGCTGTTTTTT

size: medium-sized
V: TRBV20-1
D: -
J: TRBJ2-7
length: 13
CDR3: CSARAGYSYEQYF
DNA: TGCAGTGCTAGAGCGGGCTACTCCTACGAGCAGTACTTC

size: -
V: TRBV29-1
D: TRBD2
J: TRBJ2-5
length: 11
CDR3: CSVARRGAQYF
DNA: TGCAGCGTTGCGCGGCGGGGGGCCCAGTACTTC

size: many
V: TRBV12-3/TRBV12-4
D: TRBD1
J: TRBJ2-1
length: 14
CDR3: CASGSRGLYNEQFF
DNA: TGTGCCAGCGGGTCCAGGGGGCTGTACAATGAGCAGTTCTTC

size: many
V: TRBV3-1
D: -
J: TRBJ2-2
length: 13
CDR3: CASSQDLTGELFF
DNA: TGTGCCAGCAGCCAAGATTTAACCGGGGAGCTGTTTTTT

size: many
V: TRBV7-6
D: -
J: TRBJ2-5
length: 11
CDR3: CASSQQETQYF
DNA: TGTGCCAGCAGCCAACAAGAGACCCAGTACTTC

size: many
V: TRBV20-1
D: -
J: TRBJ2-6
length: 13
CDR3: CSADISGANVLTF
DNA: TGCAGTGCTGACATATCTGGGGCCAACGTCCTGACTTTC

size: many
V: TRBV6-1
D: TRBD1
J: TRBJ1-4
length: 15
CDR3: CASKGAGQGYEKLFF
DNA: TGTGCCAGCAAAGGGGCAGGACAGGGATATGAAAAACTGTTTTTT

size: many
V: TRBV11-2
D: -
J: TRBJ1-1
length: 13
CDR3: CASSLVVNTEAFF
DNA: TGTGCCAGCAGCTTAGTAGTGAACACTGAAGCTTTCTTT

size: few
V: TRBV12-3/TRBV12-4
D: TRBD1
J: TRBJ2-1
length: 15
CDR3: CASKPGQGPYNEQFF
DNA: TGTGCCAGCAAGCCGGGACAGGGACCCTACAATGAGCAGTTCTTC

size: -
V: TRBV19
D: -
J: TRBJ1-1
length: 12
CDR3: CASSIVKSEAFF
DNA: TGTGCCAGTAGTATAGTAAAGTCAGAAGCTTTCTTT

size: many
V: TRBV28
D: TRBD1
J: TRBJ2-7
length: 15
CDR3: CASSFWGQGAYEQYF
DNA: TGTGCCAGCAGTTTTTGGGGACAGGGGGCCTACGAGCAGTACTTC

size: many
V: TRBV20-1
D: TRBD2
J: TRBJ2-1
length: 15
CDR3: CSARHSGRAPDEQFF
DNA: TGCAGTGCTAGACATAGCGGGAGGGCGCCGGATGAGCAGTTCTTC